The T cell receptor (beta chain) described here comes from a study of beta chain features in type 1 diabetes. Study-wide points: Insertions at VDJ junctions were less frequent in type 1 diabetes patients. These patients also deleted more nucleotides at the same junctions. Type 1 diabetes patients had moderately but significantly shorter TCRB CDR3s in all four CD4+ subsets. In these data, an HLA type influence on TCRB rearrangement remained unresolved.

One heparinised draw, averaging about 0.11 L, was taken per donor. Markers CD45RO/CCR7/CD25/CD127/CD95/CD27 served to sort CD4+ naive, central memory, regulatory and stem cell-like memory cells. The CDR3 is 12 residues long. V lost 10 bases and J 3 bases, leaving 12 bases between the germline ends. Germline CDR1 and CDR2: MNHNS and SASEGT. Expressed TCRB transcripts were sequenced because the isolated RNA had all been reverse transcribed beforehand. The table came from immunoSEQ multiplex PCR; TCRdb's copy has only in-frame clones and leaves some out. The sample has under 850,000 clones, 10% to 15% seen once; the top ten hold approximately 0.022%. As to this clone: Its specificity is not known.

This sequence was found in a man between 18 and 35 years old with type 1 diabetes. The V gene is TRBV6-1, the J gene TRBJ1-2; the D gene is possibly TRBD1 (5 bases). The sequencing sample was made of naive CD4+ T cells from blood. The CDR3 DNA sequence: TGTGCCATTACAGGCTTGGACTATGGCTACACCTTC. Translated, it gives CAITGLDYGYTF.